This record concerns one TCR beta chain sequence. This record belongs to a study of blood T cell repertoires in COVID-19. Study-wide context: PBMCs, B-cell-depleted T cells, or T cells provided the cDNA or gDNA that made up the material.

CDR1 and CDR2 from the germline V gene are GTSNPN and SVGIG (reference sequence). Trimming took 4 bases from V and 9 from J, leaving 4 bases between them. This CDR3 is 9 amino acids long. Using immunoSEQ multiplex PCR, the repertoire was profiled, and TCRdb retains in-frame clones only, with some absent. Seen here are roughly 200,000 clones, about 85% observed once, and the top ten hold approximately 18%. The genes are TRBV30 and TRBJ2-1; no definite D call. The receptor comes from a man aged 40-49 years who had recovered from COVID-19. Sequenced: PBMCs or T cells enriched from blood (not recorded which). The CDR3: CAWTSEQFF. For the CDR3, the DNA is TGTGCCTGGACATCTGAGCAGTTCTTC.